This TCR beta chain was captured in a study of CD8+CD57+ T cells in acquired aplastic anemia (dated by TCRdb to 2017 to 2018). Concerning the study at large: On average, sorted CD4+ and CD8+ cells yielded 3.2 ug of extracted DNA, with a range of about 0.18 to 27.4 ug. CD8+CD57+ expansion was defined as a frequency above the mean frequency observed in healthy subjects. Here is what the overall study found, with its caveats: Roughly 29 CD8+ CDR3 sequences were found in both patients and controls but appeared to be highly expressed in patients and within the immunodominant clones of the patients. Patients and healthy controls showed no significant difference in CD8+ Simpson's diversity (P=0.060).

The CDR3 is made up of 13 amino acids, end residues included. CDR1 and CDR2 were assigned from the germline V gene (reference sequence) as SEHNR and FQNEAQ. With respect to this clonotype: What this receptor recognizes is not known. The conserved closing phenylalanine or tryptophan is absent in this CDR3, likely reflecting a read error. The DNA is left out, because the CDR3 cannot be placed on it with certainty; the CDR3 is given as TCRdb lists it.

Expansion of CD8+CD57+ cells had been shown by flow cytometry in the patients chosen for sequencing. All patients had severe acquired aplastic anemia diagnosed by International Study of Aplastic Anemia and Agranulocytosis and Camitta criteria. No patient had received any therapy when blood was sampled. In this study, sorted CD4+ and CD8+ T cells from the blood of healthy subjects and of severe aplastic anemia patients had their TCR repertoires deep-sequenced. In the USA, patient enrollment took place under clinicaltrials.gov protocols 00001620, 01623167, 00001397, 00071045, 00081523 and 00961064. Ficoll-Paque density gradient centrifugation was used to isolate peripheral blood mononuclear cells. Before DNA was extracted, CD4+ and CD8+ T cells were sorted using either FACS or magnetic beads. Genomic DNA was used as template for profiling of TCR beta VDJ combinations and CDR3 sequences. An Illumina HiSeq 2000 was used for TCR repertoire sequencing. Turning to the authors' computational methods: Repertoire assessment relied on Simpson's diversity index, CDR3 size and DJ length profiles, and TRBV/TRBJ rearrangement plots. The most abundant DNA sequence in the deep sequencing data was taken as the immunodominant clone. CDR3 amino acid sequences were screened for sharing across subjects and compared with published repertoires and the VDJdb database. TCRdb reworked the public reads: Q25 trimming with fastp, MiXCR clone assembly, productive beta chains retained. One record per CDR3 amino acid sequence lists the most common genes and DNA. It is TCRdb's table, rather than the study itself, that gives the V and J calls and clone size. Counted in this sample were 80,000 to 100,000 distinct CDR3 sequences; less than 75% of them appeared once. 65% of the sample lies in the top ten.

The TCR originated in a human donor with aplastic anemia. The sequenced sample was sorted CD4+, CD8+, or CD8+CD57+ T cells (not recorded which) from PBMCs. This chain is built from TRBV7-9 and TRBJ1-1; TRBD1, the table's D call, lacks a check against the DNA. CDR3 sequence: CASSSQGQSRSIV.